The 10 T cell receptor beta chains in this list originate from one sample, sequenced in a study of vaccination effects on CD4 cells after COVID-19. Antigens of these TCRs are unknown. Libraries were prepared by immunoSEQ multiplex PCR; TCRdb keeps only in-frame clonotypes and omits some of them. The table has about 71,000 clones, roughly three quarters seen once. Expansion of antigen-specific CD4+ T cells with viral peptide pools was carried out by the ViraFEST assay before sequencing. Around day 10 of culture, CD4+ T cells were separated out. Recipients of the vaccine had no prior SARS-CoV-2 infection and negative nucleocapsid antibodies. Sample: CD4+ T cells from PBMCs cultured with HCoV-OC43 spike peptides, taken before COVID-19 vaccination. Documented subset: HCoV-OC43 spike overlapping peptide pool stimulation. These receptors were taken from a human donor who received a COVID-19 vaccine.

This chain connects TRBV24-1 to TRBJ2-2; TRBD1 agrees at 10 bases. Trimming removed 7 bases from V and 6 bases from J; junction bases left unmatched: 1. The CDR3 spans 13 residues. CDR1 KGHDR and CDR2 SFDVKD come from the germline V gene. Here the CDR3 DNA reads TGTGCCACCAGGGACAGGGGGGCCGGGGAGCTGTTTTTT. It codes for CATRDRGAGELFF.

The chain recombines TRBV6-5 with TRBJ1-4; D unresolved. Germline V gene lookup returns CDR1 MNHEY and CDR2 SVGAGI. This CDR3 spans 13 amino acids. The V gene lost 6 bases and the J gene lost 7 bases, with 12 bases spanning the gap. Here the CDR3 reads CASRPGGGEKLFF. The CDR3 coding sequence is TGTGCCAGCAGACCGGGAGGAGGTGAAAAACTGTTTTTT.

V gene TRBV7-9 combines with J gene TRBJ2-4; 8 positions match TRBD1. CDR3 length: 15 amino acids. V trimming: 5 bases; J trimming: 2 bases; junction bases outside the gene matches: 5. CDR1 and CDR2 (germline): SEHNR, FQNEAQ (reference sequence). As DNA, the CDR3 is TGTGCCAGCAGCCCAAACAGGGGGACCAAAAACATTCAGTACTTC. Its translation is CASSPNRGTKNIQYF. Complete variable domain (other parts from reference TRBV7-9 and TRBJ2-4): DTGVSQNPRHKITKRGQNVTFRCDPISEHNRLYWYRQTLGQGPEFLTYFQNEAQLEKSRLLSDRFSAERPKGSFSTLEIQRTEQGDSAMYLCASSPNRGTKNIQYFGAGTRLSVL.

This clone was counted a few times. Distinct nucleotide sequences in the sample also encode this CDR3. The chain carries TRBV12-3 or TRBV12-4 and TRBJ1-1, with D possibly being TRBD1 (6 bases). Between the trimmed V and J ends, which lost 8 bases and 6 bases, there was a span of 16 bases. The CDR3 loop spans 13 amino acids. The CDR3 region is CASLGGVGAEAFF. The DNA of the CDR3 is TGTGCCAGCCTAGGGGGGGTCGGGGCTGAAGCTTTCTTT.

This chain links TRBV5-6 with TRBJ1-1; 10 bases line up with TRBD1. Germline V lookup: CDR1 SGHDT, CDR2 YYEEEE. V lost 4 bases to trimming and J lost 3 bases; unmatched junction nucleotides: 3. The CDR3 sequence is 14 residues long. CDR3 coding DNA: TGTGCCAGCAGCCAAGGACAGGGGGACACTGAAGCTTTCTTT. Protein: CASSQGQGDTEAFF. Drawing the rest from reference TRBV5-6 and TRBJ1-1, the complete variable domain is DAGVTQSPTHLIKTRGQQVTLRCSPKSGHDTVSWYQQALGQGPQFIFQYYEEEERQRGNFPDRFSGHQFPNYSSELNVNALLLGDSALYLCASSQGQGDTEAFFGQGTRLTVV.

The chain recombines TRBV27 with TRBJ2-3; D possibly corresponds to TRBD2 (5 bases). The CDR3 contains 17 residues. Germline CDR1 is MNHEY and CDR2 is SMNVEV (reference sequence). V lost 3 bases to trimming and J lost 6 bases, with 22 bases between them. The CDR3 is CASSFYKTLEGVDTQYF. The DNA of the CDR3 is TGTGCCAGCAGTTTCTACAAGACCCTCGAGGGTGTGGATACGCAGTATTTT.

This CDR3 reads CASRLRTDSSYEQYV. Here the CDR3 DNA reads TGTGCCAGCCGGCTACGGACGGATTCCTCCTACGAGCAGTACGTC. The J gene is TRBJ2-7, the V gene TRBV21-1. TRBV21-1 is a pseudogene. This CDR3 spans 15 amino acids.

The V gene is TRBV6-5, the J gene TRBJ1-2; 8 bases align to TRBD1. CDR1 is MNHEY and CDR2 is SVGAGI in the germline V gene. V lost 6 bases to trimming and J lost 4 bases; unmatched junction nucleotides: 4. The CDR3 has 13 amino acids. CDR3 loop: CASRRGQGYGYTF. The CDR3 DNA sequence: TGTGCCAGCAGGCGAGGACAGGGCTATGGCTACACCTTC.

The rearrangement uses TRBV19 and TRBJ2-6, with a possible D match to TRBD1 (6 bases). Germline V gives CDR1 LNHDA, CDR2 SQIVND (reference sequence). The V and J ends lost 8 bases and 0 bases respectively, with 11 bases between them. This CDR3 contains 15 residues. This CDR3 is CASQGHSSGANVLTF. CDR3 sequence (DNA): TGTGCCAGTCAGGGACACAGCTCTGGGGCCAACGTCCTGACTTTC.

The V gene is TRBV4-1, the J gene TRBJ1-2; the D is unclear. The germline V gene encodes CDR1 MGHRA and CDR2 YSYEKL. V shed 1 base and J shed 6 bases, with 15 bases lying between them. This CDR3 has 15 residues. CDR3 in amino acids: CASSQATIGLDGYTF. CDR3 sequence (DNA): TGCGCCAGCAGCCAAGCGACGATCGGGCTGGATGGCTACACCTTC.